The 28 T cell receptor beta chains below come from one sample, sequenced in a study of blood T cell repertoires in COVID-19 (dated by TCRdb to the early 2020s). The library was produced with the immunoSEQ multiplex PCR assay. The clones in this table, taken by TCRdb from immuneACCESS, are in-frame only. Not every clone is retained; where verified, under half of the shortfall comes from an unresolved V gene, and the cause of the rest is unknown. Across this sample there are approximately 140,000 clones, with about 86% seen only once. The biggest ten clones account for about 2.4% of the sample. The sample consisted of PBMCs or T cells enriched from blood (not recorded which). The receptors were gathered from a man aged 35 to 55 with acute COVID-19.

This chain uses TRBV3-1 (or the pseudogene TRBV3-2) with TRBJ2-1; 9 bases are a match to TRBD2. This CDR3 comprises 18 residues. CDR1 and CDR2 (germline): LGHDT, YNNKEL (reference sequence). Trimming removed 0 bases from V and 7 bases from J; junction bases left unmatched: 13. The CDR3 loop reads CASSQDTPGLANENEQFF. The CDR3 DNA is TGTGCCAGCAGCCAAGATACCCCTGGACTAGCGAATGAAAATGAGCAGTTCTTC.

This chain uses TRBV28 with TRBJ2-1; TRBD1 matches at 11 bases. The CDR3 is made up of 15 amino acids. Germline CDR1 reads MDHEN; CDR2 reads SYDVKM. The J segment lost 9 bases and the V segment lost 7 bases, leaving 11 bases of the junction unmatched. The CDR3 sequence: CASNPGTGGWGEQFF. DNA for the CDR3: TGTGCCAGCAATCCCGGGACAGGGGGATGGGGTGAGCAGTTCTTC.

CDR3 loop: CASSQKPVSYEQYF. CDR3 coding DNA: TGTGCCAGCAGCCAAAAACCGGTTTCCTACGAGCAGTACTTC. This chain links TRBV27 with TRBJ2-7; D ambiguous. CDR3 length: 14 residues. CDR1 is MNHEY and CDR2 is SMNVEV in the germline V gene (reference sequence). The V end lost 6 bases, the J end lost 1 base, and 13 bases lay between the germline ends.

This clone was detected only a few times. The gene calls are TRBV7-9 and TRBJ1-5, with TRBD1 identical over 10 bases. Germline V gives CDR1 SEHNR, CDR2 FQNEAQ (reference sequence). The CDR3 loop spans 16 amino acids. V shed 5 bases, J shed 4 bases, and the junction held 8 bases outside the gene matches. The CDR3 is CASSPGTGATNQPQHF. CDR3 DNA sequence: TGTGCCAGCAGCCCCGGGACAGGGGCCACTAATCAGCCCCAGCATTTT. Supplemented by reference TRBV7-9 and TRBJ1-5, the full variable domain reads DTGVSQNPRHKITKRGQNVTFRCDPISEHNRLYWYRQTLGQGPEFLTYFQNEAQLEKSRLLSDRFSAERPKGSFSTLEIQRTEQGDSAMYLCASSPGTGATNQPQHFGDGTRLSIL.

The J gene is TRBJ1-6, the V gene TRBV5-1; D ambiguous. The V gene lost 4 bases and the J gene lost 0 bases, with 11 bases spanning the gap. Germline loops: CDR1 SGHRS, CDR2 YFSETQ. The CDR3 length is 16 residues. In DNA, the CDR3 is TGCGCCAGCAGCGAGGACGGGAGCTCCTATAATTCACCCCTCCACTTT. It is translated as CASSEDGSSYNSPLHF.

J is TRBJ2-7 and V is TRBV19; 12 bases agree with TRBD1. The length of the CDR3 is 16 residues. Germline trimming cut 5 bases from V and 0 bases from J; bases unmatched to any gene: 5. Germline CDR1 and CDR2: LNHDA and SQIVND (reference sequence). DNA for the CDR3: TGTGCCAGTAGTCCCGGGACAGGGGGCAGCTCCTACGAGCAGTACTTC. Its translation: CASSPGTGGSSYEQYF.

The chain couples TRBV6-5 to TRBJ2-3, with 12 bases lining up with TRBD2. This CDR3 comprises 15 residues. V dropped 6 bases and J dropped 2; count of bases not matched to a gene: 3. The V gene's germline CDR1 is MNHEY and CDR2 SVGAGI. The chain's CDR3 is CASRLAGGNTDTQYF. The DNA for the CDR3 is TGTGCCAGCAGACTAGCGGGAGGCAACACAGATACGCAGTATTTT.

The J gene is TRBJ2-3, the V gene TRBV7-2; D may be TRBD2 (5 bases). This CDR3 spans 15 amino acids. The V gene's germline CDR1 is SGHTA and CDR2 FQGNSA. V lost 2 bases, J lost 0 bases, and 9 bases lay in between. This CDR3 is CASSLSGSSTDTQYF. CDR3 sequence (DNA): TGTGCCAGCAGCTTAAGCGGTTCTAGCACAGATACGCAGTATTTT.

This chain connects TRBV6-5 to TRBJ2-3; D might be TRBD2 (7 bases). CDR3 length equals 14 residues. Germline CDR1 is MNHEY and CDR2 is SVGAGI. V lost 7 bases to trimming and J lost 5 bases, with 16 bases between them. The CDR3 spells CASKVNREGDTQYF. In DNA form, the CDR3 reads TGTGCCAGCAAAGTTAACAGGGAGGGAGATACGCAGTATTTT.

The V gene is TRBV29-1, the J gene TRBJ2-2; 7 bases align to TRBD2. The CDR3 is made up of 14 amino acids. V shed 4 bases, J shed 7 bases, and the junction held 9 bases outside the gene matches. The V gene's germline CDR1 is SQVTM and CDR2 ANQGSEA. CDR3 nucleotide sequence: TGCAGCGTTGGAGAGACTAGCCATATCGGGGAGCTGTTTTTT. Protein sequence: CSVGETSHIGELFF.

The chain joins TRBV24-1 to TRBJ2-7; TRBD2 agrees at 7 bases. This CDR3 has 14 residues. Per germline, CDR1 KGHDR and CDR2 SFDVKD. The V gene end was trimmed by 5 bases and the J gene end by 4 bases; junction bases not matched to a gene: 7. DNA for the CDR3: TGTGCCACCAGTGGCGGGGGACCGACATACGAGCAGTACTTC. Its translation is CATSGGGPTYEQYF.

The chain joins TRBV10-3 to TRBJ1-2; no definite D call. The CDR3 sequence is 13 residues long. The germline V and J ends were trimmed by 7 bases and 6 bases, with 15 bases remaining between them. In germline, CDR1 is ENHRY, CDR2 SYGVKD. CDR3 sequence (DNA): TGTGCCATCACCGGGGATTTCGGGGATGGCTACACCTTC. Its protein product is CAITGDFGDGYTF.

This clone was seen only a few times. The CDR3 sequence is CASSLPGARWGNTIYF. The CDR3 bases are TGTGCCAGCAGTTTACCTGGGGCCCGGTGGGGAAACACCATATATTTT. The chain employs TRBV5-6 and TRBJ1-3, with D possibly TRBD1 on 5 matching bases. The germline gives CDR1 SGHDT, CDR2 YYEEEE. This CDR3 is built from 16 residues. V lost 5 bases and J 4 bases, leaving 19 bases between the germline ends. Drawing the rest from reference TRBV5-6 and TRBJ1-3, the complete variable domain is DAGVTQSPTHLIKTRGQQVTLRCSPKSGHDTVSWYQQALGQGPQFIFQYYEEEERQRGNFPDRFSGHQFPNYSSELNVNALLLGDSALYLCASSLPGARWGNTIYFGEGSWLTVV.

The CDR3 DNA follows: TGTGCCAGCACTAGCGGAACCTACGAGCAGTACTTC. Its translation: CASTSGTYEQYF. This chain uses TRBV25-1 with TRBJ2-7; 7 bases align to TRBD2. The germline V gene has CDR1 MGHDK and CDR2 SYGVNS. There are 12 residues in the CDR3. The trim removed 7 bases at V and 2 bases at J, leaving 2 bases unmatched.

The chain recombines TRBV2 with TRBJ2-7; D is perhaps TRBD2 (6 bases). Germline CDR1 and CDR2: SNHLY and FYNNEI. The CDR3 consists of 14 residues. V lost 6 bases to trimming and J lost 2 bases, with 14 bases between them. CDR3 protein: CASRAVSGPYEQYF. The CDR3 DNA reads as TGTGCCAGCAGGGCCGTCAGCGGGCCCTACGAGCAGTACTTC.

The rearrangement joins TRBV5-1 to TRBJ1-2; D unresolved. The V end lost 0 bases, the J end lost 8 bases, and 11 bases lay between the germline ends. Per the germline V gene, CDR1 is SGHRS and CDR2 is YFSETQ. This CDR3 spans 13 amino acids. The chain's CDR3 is CASSLEGGNGYTF. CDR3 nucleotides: TGCGCCAGCAGCTTGGAGGGAGGGAACGGCTACACCTTC.

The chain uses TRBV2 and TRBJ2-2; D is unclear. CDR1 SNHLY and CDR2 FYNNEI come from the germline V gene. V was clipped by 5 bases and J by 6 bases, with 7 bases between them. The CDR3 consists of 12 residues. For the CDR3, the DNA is TGTGCCAGCAGTTATAGCCCCGGGGAGCTGTTTTTT. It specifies CASSYSPGELFF.

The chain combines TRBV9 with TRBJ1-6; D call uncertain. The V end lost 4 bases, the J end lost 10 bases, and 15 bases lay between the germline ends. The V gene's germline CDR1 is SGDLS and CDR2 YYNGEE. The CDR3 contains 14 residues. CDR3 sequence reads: CASSPSQVWSPLHF. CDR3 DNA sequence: TGTGCCAGCAGCCCGAGCCAGGTTTGGTCACCCCTCCACTTT. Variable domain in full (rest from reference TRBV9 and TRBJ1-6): DSGVTQTPKHLITATGQRVTLRCSPRSGDLSVYWYQQSLDQGLQFLIQYYNGEERAKGNILERFSAQQFPDLHSELNLSSLELGDSALYFCASSPSQVWSPLHFGNGTRLTVT.

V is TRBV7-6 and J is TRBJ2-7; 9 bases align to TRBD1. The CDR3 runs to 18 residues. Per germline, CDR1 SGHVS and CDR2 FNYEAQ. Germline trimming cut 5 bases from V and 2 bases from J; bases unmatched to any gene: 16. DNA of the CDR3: TGTGCCAGCAGCACTCCCCCTTTCGGGACAGGGCTTACCTACGAGCAGTACTTC. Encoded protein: CASSTPPFGTGLTYEQYF.

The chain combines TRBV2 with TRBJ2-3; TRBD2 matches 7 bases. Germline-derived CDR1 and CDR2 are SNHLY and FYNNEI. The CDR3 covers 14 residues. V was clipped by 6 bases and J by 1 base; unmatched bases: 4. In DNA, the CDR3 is TGTGCCAGCAGGGGACTACAGGGCACAGATACGCAGTATTTT. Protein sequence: CASRGLQGTDTQYF.

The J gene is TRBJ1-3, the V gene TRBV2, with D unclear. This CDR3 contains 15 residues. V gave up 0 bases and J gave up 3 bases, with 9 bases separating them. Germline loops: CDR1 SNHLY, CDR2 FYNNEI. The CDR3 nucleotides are TGTGCCAGCAGTGAAGCAACGGAGTTTGGAAACACCATATATTTT. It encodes CASSEATEFGNTIYF.

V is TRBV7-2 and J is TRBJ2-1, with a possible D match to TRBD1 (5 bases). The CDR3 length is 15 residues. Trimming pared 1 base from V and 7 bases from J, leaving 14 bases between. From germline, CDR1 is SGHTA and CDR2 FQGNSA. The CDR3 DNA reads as TGTGCCAGCAGCTTAGTGGCAGGGTTGGGGAATGAGCAGTTCTTC. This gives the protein CASSLVAGLGNEQFF.

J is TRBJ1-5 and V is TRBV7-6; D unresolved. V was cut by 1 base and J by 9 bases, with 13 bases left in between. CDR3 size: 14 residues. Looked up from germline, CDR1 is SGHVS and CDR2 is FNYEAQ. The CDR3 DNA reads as TGTGCCAGCAGCTTAGTCGGGGAATCGGGGCCCCAGCATTTT. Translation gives CASSLVGESGPQHF.

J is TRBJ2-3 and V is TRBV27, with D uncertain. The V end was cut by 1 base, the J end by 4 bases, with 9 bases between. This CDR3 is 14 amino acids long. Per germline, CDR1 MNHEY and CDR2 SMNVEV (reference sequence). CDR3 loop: CASSLFLVSDTQYF. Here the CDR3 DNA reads TGTGCCAGCAGTTTATTTCTAGTCTCAGATACGCAGTATTTT.

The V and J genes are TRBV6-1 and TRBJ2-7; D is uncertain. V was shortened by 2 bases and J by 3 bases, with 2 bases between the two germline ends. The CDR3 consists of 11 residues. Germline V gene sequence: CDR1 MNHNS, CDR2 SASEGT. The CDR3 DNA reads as TGTGCCAGCAGTGAACACTACGAGCAGTACTTC. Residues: CASSEHYEQYF.

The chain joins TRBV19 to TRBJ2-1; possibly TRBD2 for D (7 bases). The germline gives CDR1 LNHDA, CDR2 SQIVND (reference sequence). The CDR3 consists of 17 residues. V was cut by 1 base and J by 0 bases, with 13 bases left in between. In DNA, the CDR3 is TGTGCCAGTAGTATAGCCGGGGGGCCGGACTCCTACAATGAGCAGTTCTTC. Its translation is CASSIAGGPDSYNEQFF.

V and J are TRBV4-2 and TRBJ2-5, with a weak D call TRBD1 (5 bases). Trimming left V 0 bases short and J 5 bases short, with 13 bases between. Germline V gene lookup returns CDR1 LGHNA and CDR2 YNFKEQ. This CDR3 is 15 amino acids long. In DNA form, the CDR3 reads TGTGCCAGCAGCCAAGATAGGGGTGGGTGGGAGACCCAGTACTTC. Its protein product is CASSQDRGGWETQYF.

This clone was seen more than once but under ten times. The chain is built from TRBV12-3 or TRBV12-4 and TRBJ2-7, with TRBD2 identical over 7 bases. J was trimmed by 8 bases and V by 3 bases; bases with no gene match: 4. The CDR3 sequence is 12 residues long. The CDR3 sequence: CASSFGGEKQYF. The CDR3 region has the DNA TGTGCCAGCAGTTTTGGGGGGGAGAAGCAGTACTTC.